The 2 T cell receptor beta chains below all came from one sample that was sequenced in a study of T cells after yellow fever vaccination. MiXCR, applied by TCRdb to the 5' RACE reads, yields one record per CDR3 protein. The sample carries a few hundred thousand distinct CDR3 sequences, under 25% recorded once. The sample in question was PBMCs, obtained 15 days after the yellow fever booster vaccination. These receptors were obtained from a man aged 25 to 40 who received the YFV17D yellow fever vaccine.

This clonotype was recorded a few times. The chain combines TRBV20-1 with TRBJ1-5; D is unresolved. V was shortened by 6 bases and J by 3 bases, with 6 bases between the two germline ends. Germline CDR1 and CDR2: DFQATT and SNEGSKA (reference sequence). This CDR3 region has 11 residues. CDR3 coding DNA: TGCAGTGCCAACGACAATCAGCCCCAGCATTTT. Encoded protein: CSANDNQPQHF.

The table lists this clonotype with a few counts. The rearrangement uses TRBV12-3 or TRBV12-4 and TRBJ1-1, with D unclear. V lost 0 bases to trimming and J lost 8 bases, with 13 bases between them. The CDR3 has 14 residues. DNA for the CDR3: TGTGCCAGCAGTTTAGCTGGATGGTACTCCGAAGCTTTCTTT. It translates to CASSLAGWYSEAFF.